This TCR beta chain was recovered during a study of blood T cell repertoires in COVID-19. Whole-study context: Sites across the United States, Italy and Spain contributed samples from acute and convalescent COVID-19. Sample material is recorded as cDNA or gDNA derived from T cells, B-cell-depleted T cells, or PBMCs.

Per the authors' pipeline: The authors estimated nucleated cell counts from reference gene primer amplification. Here immunoSEQ multiplex PCR was the method, and the copy in TCRdb shows in-frame clones only, minus some. V, J and clone size were drawn from that table, and D and trimming were deduced from the DNA. The repertoire consists of around 91,000 clones, with more than 65% occurring once and the leading ten covering 15% to 20%. This clone was detected only a few times. The J segment lost 2 bases and the V segment lost 3 bases, leaving 1 base of the junction unmatched. The CDR3 runs to 14 residues. The germline V gene has CDR1 LNHDA and CDR2 SQIVND (reference sequence).

Material for sequencing was peripheral blood. The TCR comes from a woman older than 75 with active or convalescent COVID-19. V usage is TRBV19 and J usage is TRBJ1-5, with 7 bases fitting TRBD1. The CDR3 loop reads CASSIGQGNQPQHF. The DNA for the CDR3 is TGTGCCAGTAGTATCGGACAGGGCAATCAGCCCCAGCATTTT. The full variable domain, with the rest looked up from reference TRBV19 and TRBJ1-5, is DGGITQSPKYLFRKEGQNVTLSCEQNLNHDAMYWYRQDPGQGLRLIYYSQIVNDFQKGDIAEGYSVSREKKESFPLTVTSAQKNPTAFYLCASSIGQGNQPQHFGDGTRLSIL.